These T cell receptor beta chains were read from a single sample in a study of blood T cell repertoires in COVID-19. The repertoire was sequenced with immunoSEQ multiplex PCR; TCRdb's copy has only in-frame clones and lacks some. The table shows 150,000 to 200,000 clones, with roughly 82% occurring only once. Input material: peripheral blood. All receptors derive from a woman aged 55-75 years with COVID-19, enrolled during active disease. The CDR3 runs from the conserved cysteine through the conserved F or W. D genes are given only for firm matches. Not every row has a clone size; where given, it reads once, few, many or a size class.

clone_size cdr3_length j_call v_call d_call cdr3_nt cdr3_aa
few 15 TRBJ2-5 TRBV2 - TGTGCCAGCGGGGGTCAGGGTGGCGGGAAAGAGACCCAGTACTTC CASGGQGGGKETQYF
- 16 TRBJ2-7 TRBV9 TRBD2 TGTGCCAGCAGCCCGGGACTAGCGGGACCTACCTACGAGCAGTACTTC CASSPGLAGPTYEQYF
once 16 TRBJ2-3 TRBV19 - TGTGCCAGTAGTACCAGGTGGCGATCTAGCACAGATACGCAGTATTTT CASSTRWRSSTDTQYF
many 15 TRBJ2-1 TRBV10-2 TRBD2 TGCGCCAGCAGTGGGCGGACTAGCGGGAGAGGTGAGCAGTTCTTC CASSGRTSGRGEQFF
- 14 TRBJ2-1 TRBV27 - TGTGCCAGCCGCAGGAAGGGAGGTGGCGATGAGCAGTTCTTC CASRRKGGGDEQFF
- 14 TRBJ1-2 TRBV19 - TGTGCCAGTACCCGGACTTCGGGCGGCTATGGCTACACCTTC CASTRTSGGYGYTF
- 15 TRBJ1-1 TRBV6-5 - TGTGCCAGCAGTTACTCGCCAGGAATGAACACTGAAGCTTTCTTT CASSYSPGMNTEAFF
- 16 TRBJ2-3 TRBV7-6 TRBD2 TGTGCCAGCAGCTTAGGCCTAGCGGGGGTTTATGATACGCAGTATTTT CASSLGLAGVYDTQYF
- 13 TRBJ1-1 TRBV10-3 - TGTGCCATCAGTGAGACCCGGGACACTGAAGCTTTCTTT CAISETRDTEAFF
- 15 TRBJ2-3 TRBV7-3 TRBD2 TGTGCCAGCAGCACCCAACCGGGGGGGATCGATACGCAGTATTTT CASSTQPGGIDTQYF
- 16 TRBJ2-3 TRBV13 TRBD2 TGTGCCAGCAGCTTAGGTGCGGGAGGGCGTACAGATACGCAGTATTTT CASSLGAGGRTDTQYF
- 14 TRBJ2-5 TRBV5-5 - TGTGCCAGCAGCCGGGGACTTAGGCAAGAGACCCAGTACTTC CASSRGLRQETQYF
- 14 TRBJ1-2 TRBV28 - TGTGCCAGCAGCTCAGACAGGACTAACTATGGCTACACCTTC CASSSDRTNYGYTF
- 16 TRBJ1-2 TRBV11-2 - TGTGCCAGCAGCTTACTAAGGGGGACGGGAAACTATGGCTACACCTTC CASSLLRGTGNYGYTF
few 16 TRBJ1-1 TRBV5-1 TRBD1 TGCGCCAGCAGCCTGACACCCGGACAGGGGGCTACTGAAGCTTTCTTT CASSLTPGQGATEAFF
- 16 TRBJ1-1 TRBV21-1 - TGTGCCAGCAGCAAAGGTGACAGGCTAAGATACACTGAAGCTTTCTTT CASSKGDRLRYTEAFF
- 15 TRBJ1-2 TRBV19 TRBD1 TGTGCCAGTAGTGCCGGGACAGACTCCTACTATGGCTACACCTTC CASSAGTDSYYGYTF
- 15 TRBJ2-2 TRBV7-3 - TGTGCCAGCAGCATAAGTCCGGGGGGCTCCGGGGAGCTGTTTTTT CASSISPGGSGELFF
- 15 TRBJ1-4 TRBV28 - TGTGCCAGCAGTTTACGACAGGTGTTTAATGAAAAACTGTTTTTT CASSLRQVFNEKLFF
- 15 TRBJ1-6 TRBV3-1/TRBV3-2 - TGTGCCAGCAGCCAAGGGACACGAAATAATTCACCCCTCCACTTT CASSQGTRNNSPLHF
- 15 TRBJ2-7 TRBV5-4 TRBD2 TGTGCCAGCAGCTTGGAGGTCGGGAGGGCCTACGAGCAGTACTTC CASSLEVGRAYEQYF
- 16 TRBJ1-2 TRBV5-1 TRBD1 TGCGCCAGCAGCTTGGGGGACAGGGCCTCTAACTATGGCTACACCTTC CASSLGDRASNYGYTF
once 13 TRBJ2-1 TRBV29-1 - TGCAGCGTTGGGGCGGGTTCCTACAATGAGCAGTTCTTC CSVGAGSYNEQFF
- 14 TRBJ2-1 TRBV19 - TGTGCCAGTAGTACTTCCCGGGACAACAATGAGCAGTTCTTC CASSTSRDNNEQFF
- 16 TRBJ2-1 TRBV11-2 TRBD2 TGTGCCAGCAGCTTCCGAGGCGCGGGGGACCACAATGAGCAGTTCTTC CASSFRGAGDHNEQFF
- 14 TRBJ1-1 TRBV29-1 TRBD1 TGCAGCGCTGAACAGGGGGCGGGGAACACTGAAGCTTTCTTT CSAEQGAGNTEAFF
- 15 TRBJ2-6 TRBV7-9 - TGTGCCAGCAGCTTAGGGGAGCCTGGGGCCAACGTCCTGACTTTC CASSLGEPGANVLTF
- 14 TRBJ2-5 TRBV7-9 - TGTGCCAGCAGCTTAGTCAGGGGCCAAGAGACCCAGTACTTC CASSLVRGQETQYF
- 13 TRBJ1-1 TRBV6-5 - TGTGCCAGCAGTTACGACAGTAACACTGAAGCTTTCTTT CASSYDSNTEAFF
- 15 TRBJ1-5 TRBV19 - TGTGCCAGTAGTATCGGGGGGGCGAACAATCAGCCCCAGCATTTT CASSIGGANNQPQHF
- 16 TRBJ2-1 TRBV19 TRBD1 TGTGCCAGTAGTATAGATGCAGGGGGCTCCTACAATGAGCAGTTCTTC CASSIDAGGSYNEQFF
- 15 TRBJ2-7 TRBV9 TRBD1 TGTGCCAGCAGCGTTGAGGGACAGGGGTTTGTTAGGCAGTACTTC CASSVEGQGFVRQYF
once 16 TRBJ2-3 TRBV7-3 TRBD2 TGTGCCAGCAGCTTAAATCCTAGCGGGACCACAGATACGCAGTATTTT CASSLNPSGTTDTQYF
- 13 TRBJ2-1 TRBV5-1 - TGCGCCAGCAGCTTGTTACAGCAAACTGAGCAGTTCTTC CASSLLQQTEQFF
once 16 TRBJ1-5 TRBV7-9 - TGTGCCAGCAGCTTGGGGACAAACGATGGCAATCAGCCCCAGCATTTT CASSLGTNDGNQPQHF
- 16 TRBJ2-5 TRBV27 - TGTGCCAGCAGTCCCAACCGCGGACAACCTGGAGAGACCCAGTACTTC CASSPNRGQPGETQYF
once 15 TRBJ2-1 TRBV11-1 TRBD1 TGTGCCAGCAGCCACGGACAGGGATTCGGCAATGAGCAGTTCTTC CASSHGQGFGNEQFF
- 16 TRBJ2-2 TRBV4-2 TRBD1 TGTGCCAGCAGCCAAGAGACAGGGGCCTTCGGCGGGGAGCTGTTTTTT CASSQETGAFGGELFF
- 15 TRBJ2-2 TRBV27 - TGTGCCAGCAGACTAGACCGCACGAACACCGGGGAGCTGTTTTTT CASRLDRTNTGELFF
once 15 TRBJ2-7 TRBV7-2 TRBD1 TGTGCCAGCAGCTTGAGGGGGCGCGGAACCTACGAGCAGTACTTC CASSLRGRGTYEQYF
- 15 TRBJ1-5 TRBV19 TRBD1 TGTGCCACTACGGCTGGGACAGCCCAATATCAGCCCCAGCATTTT CATTAGTAQYQPQHF
- 14 TRBJ2-7 TRBV19 TRBD1 TGTGCCAGCAATAGGGGGACAGGACCCTACGAGCAGTACTTC CASNRGTGPYEQYF
- 12 TRBJ2-5 TRBV30 - TGTGCCTGGAGTGTAGCGGAAGAGACCCAGTACTTC CAWSVAEETQYF
- 13 TRBJ2-1 TRBV6-6 TRBD1 TGTGCCAGCGGGGACAGTATGAGGAATGAGCAGTTCTTC CASGDSMRNEQFF
- 13 TRBJ1-1 TRBV11-2 - TGTGCCAGCAGCGCCGAGGTGGAGACTGAAGCTTTCTTT CASSAEVETEAFF
- 17 TRBJ2-4 TRBV7-9 TRBD2 TGTGCCAGCAGCCCCGGGACTAGCGGGCGAGCCAAAAACATTCAGTACTTC CASSPGTSGRAKNIQYF
- 15 TRBJ1-2 TRBV11-2 TRBD1 TGTGCCAGCAGCTTAGGACAGGGAAGCCATTATGGCTACACCTTC CASSLGQGSHYGYTF
once 14 TRBJ2-4 TRBV6-5 - TGTGCCAGCAGGCGAACAGGCGCGGATGGCATTCAGTACTTC CASRRTGADGIQYF
- 16 TRBJ2-5 TRBV5-4 TRBD2 TGTGCCAGCAGCCTCCGGACTAGCGGTACTCGAGAGACCCAGTACTTC CASSLRTSGTRETQYF
- 14 TRBJ1-1 TRBV4-2 - TGTGCCAGCAGCCAAGATACGGGGGACACTGAAGCTTTCTTT CASSQDTGDTEAFF
- 15 TRBJ2-2 TRBV9 TRBD2 TGTGCCAGCAGCGTTGGCGGGAGGGCCGACGGGGAGCTGTTTTTT CASSVGGRADGELFF
- 19 TRBJ1-5 TRBV19 TRBD1 TGTGCCAGTAGTGCGCGCCGGACAGGTGCGTCATCGGGCAATCAGCCCCAGCATTTT CASSARRTGASSGNQPQHF
- 14 TRBJ1-5 TRBV7-2 - TGTGCCAGCAGCTTGGGGGGGGGCAATCAGCCCCAGCATTTT CASSLGGGNQPQHF